This T cell receptor (beta chain) was profiled in a study of response to subunit inactivated influenza vaccine. Study findings and constraints: Authors suggested each seasonal flu vaccination may recruit only limited numbers of new T cells.

TCRdb used MiXCR to reprocess the RT-PCR reads, holding one entry per CDR3 protein. The table lists approximately 300,000 distinct CDR3 sequences, roughly 20% of them singletons. Germline V gene lookup returns CDR1 MGHDK and CDR2 SYGVNS. There are 14 residues in the CDR3. V lost 3 bases, J lost 4 bases, and 12 bases lay in between. Notes on this clonotype: Its target is not known.

Material: PBMCs from blood, obtained approximately 20 months after vaccination. The chain employs TRBV25-1 and TRBJ1-1, with D uncertain. This receptor was identified in a man between 45 and 75 years old who received an inactivated influenza vaccine. CDR3 DNA: TGTGCCAGCAGTGATGCTAAGATTACCACTGAAGCTTTCTTT. Its protein is CASSDAKITTEAFF.